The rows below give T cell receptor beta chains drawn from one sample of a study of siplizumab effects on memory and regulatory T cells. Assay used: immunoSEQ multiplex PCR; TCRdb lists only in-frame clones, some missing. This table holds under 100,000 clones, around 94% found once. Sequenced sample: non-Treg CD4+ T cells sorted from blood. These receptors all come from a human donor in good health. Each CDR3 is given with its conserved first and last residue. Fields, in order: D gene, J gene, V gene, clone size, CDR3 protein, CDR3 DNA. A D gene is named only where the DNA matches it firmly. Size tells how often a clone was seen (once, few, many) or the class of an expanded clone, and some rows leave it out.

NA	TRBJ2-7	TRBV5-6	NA	CASSFTTGGRYEQYF	TGTGCCAGCAGCTTTACGACAGGTGGTAGGTACGAGCAGTACTTC
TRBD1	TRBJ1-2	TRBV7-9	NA	CASCRNTGEPYGYTF	TGTGCCAGCTGCCGTAACACAGGGGAACCCTATGGCTACACCTTC
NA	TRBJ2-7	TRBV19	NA	CASSKGLMASYEQYF	TGTGCCAGTAGTAAAGGGTTAATGGCTTCCTACGAGCAGTACTTC
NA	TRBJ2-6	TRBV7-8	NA	CASSRSRVAGANVLTF	TGTGCCAGCAGCCGAAGCAGGGTAGCTGGGGCCAACGTCCTGACTTTC
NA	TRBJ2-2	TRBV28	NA	CASSAGNTGELFF	TGTGCCAGCAGTGCCGGGAACACCGGGGAGCTGTTTTTT
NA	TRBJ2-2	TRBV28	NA	CASSLGWGLFF	TGTGCCAGCAGTCTGGGCTGGGGGCTGTTTTTT
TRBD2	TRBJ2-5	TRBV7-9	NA	CASSVGLAGTQETQYF	TGTGCCAGCAGCGTGGGACTAGCGGGGACCCAAGAGACCCAGTACTTC
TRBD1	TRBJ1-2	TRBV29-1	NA	CSVERRQGVNYGYTF	TGCAGCGTTGAACGACGACAGGGGGTTAACTATGGCTACACCTTC
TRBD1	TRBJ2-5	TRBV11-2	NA	CASSVQGARETQYF	TGTGCCAGCAGCGTACAGGGGGCGCGAGAGACCCAGTACTTC
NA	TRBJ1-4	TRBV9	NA	CASSVAERGELFF	TGTGCCAGCAGCGTAGCTGAAAGAGGGGAACTGTTTTTT
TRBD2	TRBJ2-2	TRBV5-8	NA	CASSPGRTSVGTGELFF	TGTGCCAGCAGCCCCGGCCGGACTAGCGTGGGCACCGGGGAGCTGTTTTTT
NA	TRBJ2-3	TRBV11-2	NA	CASGPSPADTQYF	TGTGCCAGCGGGCCGTCACCGGCAGATACGCAGTATTTT
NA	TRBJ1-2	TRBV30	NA	CAWRRGSTYGYTF	TGTGCCTGGAGAAGGGGGAGTACCTATGGCTACACCTTC
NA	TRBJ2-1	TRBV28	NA	CASLTDSSYNEQFF	TGTGCCAGCCTGACAGATAGCTCCTACAATGAGCAGTTCTTC
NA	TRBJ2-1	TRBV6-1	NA	CASSETRGTANEQFF	TGTGCCAGCAGTGAGACTCGCGGGACAGCCAATGAGCAGTTCTTC
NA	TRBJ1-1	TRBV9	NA	CASSATGRGNTEAFF	TGTGCCAGCAGCGCTACTGGGAGGGGGAACACTGAAGCTTTCTTT
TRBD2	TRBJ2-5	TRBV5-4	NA	CASSLEPAGGGETQYF	TGTGCCAGCAGCCTGGAGCCAGCGGGAGGAGGAGAGACCCAGTACTTC
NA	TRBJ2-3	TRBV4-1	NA	CASSQDPTGLKGTQYF	TGCGCCAGCAGCCAAGACCCAACAGGGCTTAAGGGTACGCAGTATTTT
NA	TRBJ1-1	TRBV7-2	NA	CASSRRLAEAFF	TGTGCCAGCAGTCGAAGATTAGCTGAAGCTTTCTTT
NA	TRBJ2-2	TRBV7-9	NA	CASSLVVGGELFF	TGTGCCAGCAGCTTAGTGGTCGGCGGGGAGCTGTTTTTT
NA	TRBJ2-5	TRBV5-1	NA	CASSLDPGSLAETQYF	TGCGCCAGCAGCTTGGATCCAGGGAGTTTAGCAGAGACCCAGTACTTC
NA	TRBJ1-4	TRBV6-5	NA	CASRTTGRREKLFF	TGTGCCAGCAGGACGACAGGTCGGCGAGAAAAACTGTTTTTT
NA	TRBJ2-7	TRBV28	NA	CASTSAQGHYEQYF	TGTGCCAGCACCTCCGCCCAGGGACACTACGAGCAGTACTTC
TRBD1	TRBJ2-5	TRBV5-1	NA	CASSSTGGRRQETQYF	TGCGCCAGCAGCTCCACAGGGGGGCGACGGCAAGAGACCCAGTACTTC
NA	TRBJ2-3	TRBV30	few	CAWTRNTDTQYF	TGTGCCTGGACCCGGAACACAGATACGCAGTATTTT
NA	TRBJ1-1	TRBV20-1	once	CSARADREAFF	TGCAGTGCTAGAGCCGACAGGGAAGCTTTCTTT